This is a list of T cell receptor beta chains from one sample in a study of neurological immune-mediated disorders. TCRdb called the 5' RACE reads again in MiXCR, with one record for every CDR3 protein. The data contain tens of thousands of distinct CDR3 sequences, roughly 7.7% of them singletons. The sample taken for sequencing was PBMCs. These receptors originate from a woman aged 40 to 49 in good health. Both conserved end residues are part of each CDR3. The D gene is left open where the match is weak. Size is stated for part of the rows, as once, few or many counts, or as a class when the clone is expanded.

j_call clone_size d_call v_call cdr3_nt cdr3_aa
TRBJ1-2 many NA TRBV9 TGTGCCAGCAGCGGGACGTTCGGGGCTTACTATGGCTACACCTTC CASSGTFGAYYGYTF
TRBJ1-4 many NA TRBV5-1 TGCGCCAGCAGCTTGGAGGGACAACTTCAGGGTGAAAAACTGTTTTTT CASSLEGQLQGEKLFF
TRBJ1-2 many TRBD1 TRBV27 TGTGCCAGCGGAGGGGGCAGGGGCGGTTATGGCTACACCTTC CASGGGRGGYGYTF
TRBJ2-7 many NA TRBV5-1 TGCGCCAGCAGCCGTGACAGCCCCTCCTACGAGCAGTACTTC CASSRDSPSYEQYF
TRBJ2-1 many NA TRBV12-3/TRBV12-4 TGTGCCAGCAGCCCCAAGTGGTACAATGAGCAGTTCTTC CASSPKWYNEQFF
TRBJ2-3 NA NA TRBV6-1 TGTGCCAGCAGTGAACAAGCCTACACAGATACGCAGTATTTT CASSEQAYTDTQYF
TRBJ2-7 many NA TRBV15 TGTGCCACCAGCAGAGATGGATGGGGGGCAAGTGACTTC CATSRDGWGASDF
TRBJ2-7 many NA TRBV5-6 TGTGCCAGCAGCCCATGGGGGCCTGCCTACGAGCAGTACTTC CASSPWGPAYEQYF
TRBJ2-1 many NA TRBV5-1 TGCGCCAGCTCCCGGGCCGGGCCGTACAATGAGCAGTTCTTC CASSRAGPYNEQFF
TRBJ1-1 NA NA TRBV10-3 TGTGCCATCAGTGAACCCCCCAGGGACACTGAAGCTTTCTTT CAISEPPRDTEAFF
TRBJ2-7 many NA TRBV11-3 TGTGCCAGCAGCCTACATGACTACGAGCAGTACTTC CASSLHDYEQYF
TRBJ2-2 many NA TRBV20-1 TGCAGTGCTAGAGATCATGGCAGGGCCGGCACCGGGGAGCTGTTTTTT CSARDHGRAGTGELFF
TRBJ2-4 many TRBD2 TRBV5-5 TGTGCCAGCAGCTCGGGGGGGTGGGGGCTCAAAAACATTCAGTACTTC CASSSGGWGLKNIQYF
TRBJ2-3 many TRBD1 TRBV5-1 TGCGCCAGCAGCTCTACAGGGGGGAGCACAGATACGCAGTATTTT CASSSTGGSTDTQYF
TRBJ2-7 many NA TRBV6-6 TGTGCCAGCAGTTACTCGCCCAGGGGCTTCTACGAGCAGTACTTC CASSYSPRGFYEQYF
TRBJ1-2 many NA TRBV12-3/TRBV12-4 TGTGCCAGCAGTTTCGGAAAATACTATGGCTACACCTTC CASSFGKYYGYTF
TRBJ2-1 many NA TRBV6-2/TRBV6-3 TGTGCCAGCAGTTACTCGTGGGGGGGCGATGAGCAGTTCTTC CASSYSWGGDEQFF
TRBJ1-2 NA NA TRBV3-1 TGTGCCAGCAGCCTGAGCACCTATGGCCACACCTTC CASSLSTYGHTF
TRBJ2-7 few NA TRBV10-2 TGCGCCAGCAGTGCCACGGAGGGGCTGAGTGTAGCCGAGCAGTACTTC CASSATEGLSVAEQYF
TRBJ1-5 NA TRBD1 TRBV6-2/TRBV6-3 TGTGCCAGCAGTTACTCTATGACAGGGTCTCATCAGCCCCAGCATTTT CASSYSMTGSHQPQHF
TRBJ1-1 few NA TRBV12-3/TRBV12-4 TGTGCCAGCAGTCTACAGGAGATGAACACTGAAGCTTTCTTT CASSLQEMNTEAFF
TRBJ1-2 many NA TRBV5-1 TGCGCCAGCAGCCCCACCGGCGGGATCTATGGCTACACCTTC CASSPTGGIYGYTF
TRBJ2-6 few TRBD1 TRBV7-8 TGTGCCTCCCCGCAGGCAGGGGGCTGGGGTGGGGCCAACGTCCTGACTTTC CASPQAGGWGGANVLTF
TRBJ2-1 many NA TRBV12-3/TRBV12-4 TGTGCCAGCAGTTCCGCCACGACTAAAAATGAGCAGTTCTTC CASSSATTKNEQFF
TRBJ1-1 many NA TRBV20-1 TGCAGTGCTCCAAGGAGTGGGACCATGAACACTGAAGCTTTCTTT CSAPRSGTMNTEAFF
TRBJ1-1 few NA TRBV10-3 TGTGCCATCAGTCCCCGGGACGGCGCTGGCGGGACTGAAGCTTTCTTT CAISPRDGAGGTEAFF
TRBJ2-4 many TRBD2 TRBV7-3 TGTGCCAGCAGCGTCTCGACTAGCGGCAAAAACATTCAGTACTTC CASSVSTSGKNIQYF
TRBJ2-6 many NA TRBV4-3 TGCGCCAGCAGCCAAGATGCGGGCCCTGGGGCCAACGTCCTGACTTTC CASSQDAGPGANVLTF
TRBJ1-1 many NA TRBV12-3/TRBV12-4 TGTGCCAGCAGGATCCGGGACACCCAGAACACTGAAGCTTTCTTT CASRIRDTQNTEAFF
TRBJ2-1 many NA TRBV20-1 TGCAGTGCTAGAGATAGGGCGGCGAGCTCCTACAATGAGCAGTTCTTC CSARDRAASSYNEQFF
TRBJ2-3 many TRBD2 TRBV4-3 TGCGCCAGCAGCCAAGACCCCCCACGGGGACTAGCAGGAGATACGCAGTATTTT CASSQDPPRGLAGDTQYF
TRBJ1-1 many NA TRBV12-3/TRBV12-4 TGTGCCAGCAGCCGAGGTCTCACTGAAGCTTTCTTT CASSRGLTEAFF
TRBJ2-1 NA NA TRBV12-3/TRBV12-4 TGTGCCTGCTCCCGGCATGAGTCCTACAATGAGCAGTTCTTC CACSRHESYNEQFF
TRBJ2-7 many TRBD2 TRBV29-1 TGCAGCGTATGGGAGGGCCAGGGTTACGAGCAGTACTTC CSVWEGQGYEQYF
TRBJ2-3 many NA TRBV20-1 TGCAGTGCTAGATTGGAAATACCAGATACGCAGTATTTT CSARLEIPDTQYF
TRBJ2-3 many TRBD2 TRBV7-2 TGTGCCAGCAGCCCCTGGACTAGCGGAGGGGCGCATCGGTGGTATTTT CASSPWTSGGAHRWYF
TRBJ2-7 many NA TRBV7-2 TGTGCCAGCAGCTTAGGACCTTCCTACGAGCAGTACTTC CASSLGPSYEQYF
TRBJ1-5 many NA TRBV3-2 TGTGCCAGCAGCCAAGATAAGAATTGGGATCAGCCCCAGCATTTT CASSQDKNWDQPQHF
TRBJ2-3 many NA TRBV5-1 TGCGCCAGCAGCTTGTGGTCGGATACGCAGTATTTT CASSLWSDTQYF
TRBJ1-3 many TRBD1 TRBV6-6 TGTGCCACGGTTCGGGGACAGATAAACTCTGGAAACACCATATATTTT CATVRGQINSGNTIYF
TRBJ2-3 many TRBD1 TRBV5-1 TGCGCCAGCAGCCTCGGGACAGGGGCTACAGATACGCAGTATTTT CASSLGTGATDTQYF
TRBJ2-1 many NA TRBV20-1 TGCAGCCCCGACTGGATTTACAATGAGCAGTTCTTC CSPDWIYNEQFF
TRBJ2-3 many TRBD2 TRBV9 TGTGCCAGCAGCGCGGGAGGGCTTTTCACAGATACGCAGTATTTT CASSAGGLFTDTQYF
TRBJ1-1 many NA TRBV5-1 TGCGCCAGCAGCCCCTCTCGGCCCACTGAAGCTTTCTTT CASSPSRPTEAFF
TRBJ2-3 NA TRBD2 TRBV6-2/TRBV6-3 TGTGCCAGCAGTTTACTAGCGAAGGATACGCAGTATTTT CASSLLAKDTQYF
TRBJ1-2 many TRBD1 TRBV9 TGTGCCAGCAGGCCCCAGGACAGGGCGGGCTATGGCTACACCTTC CASRPQDRAGYGYTF
TRBJ2-3 many NA TRBV3-1 TGTGCCAGCAGCCAAGTGCCCTCGACAGGGACTGGGGATACGCAGTATTTT CASSQVPSTGTGDTQYF
TRBJ1-1 many NA TRBV20-1 TGCAGTGCAAATATACCGGGGGACACTGAAGCTTTCTTT CSANIPGDTEAFF
TRBJ2-7 NA TRBD2 TRBV5-1 TGCGCCAGCACTTTGGGACTAGCGGGAGGGCCCGAGCAGTACTTC CASTLGLAGGPEQYF
TRBJ1-2 many NA TRBV4-3 TGCGCCAGCAGCCGGGGGCAGAGCTATGGCTACACCTTC CASSRGQSYGYTF
TRBJ2-3 many TRBD1 TRBV11-1 TGTGCCAGCAGCTCTACAGGGGGCAGTACGCAGTATTTT CASSSTGGSTQYF
TRBJ2-3 many TRBD1 TRBV3-1 TGTGCCAGCAGCCAAGGGACAGGGGGTCCAGATACGCAGTATTTT CASSQGTGGPDTQYF
TRBJ1-2 many TRBD1 TRBV4-1 TGCGCCAGCAGCCAAGATAAGGGGGCTCTTGGCTACACCTTC CASSQDKGALGYTF
TRBJ2-5 NA NA TRBV6-5 TGTGCCAGCAGTCCCCACCGAGAGACCCAGTACTTC CASSPHRETQYF